These T cell receptor beta chains were read from a single sample in a study of metastatic and nonmetastatic thyroid tumors. TCRdb re-clonotyped the PCR reads through MiXCR. The sample yields about 14,000 clones, around a third seen once. Sequenced material: tumor tissue. The receptors shown here come from a female donor with papillary thyroid cancer or a benign thyroid nodule (not recorded which). Some clones in this sample may be carry-over from other donors' samples. Both conserved end residues are part of each CDR3. A D gene is named only where the DNA matches it firmly. Not all rows give a size; the values are once, few, many and, for expanded clones, a class.

d_call | j_call | clone_size | v_call | cdr3_length | cdr3_aa | cdr3_nt
- | TRBJ2-2 | - | TRBV7-6 | 16 | CASSSGVAKNTGELFF | TGTGCCAGCAGCTCGGGGGTAGCGAAGAACACCGGGGAGCTGTTTTTT
- | TRBJ2-3 | many | TRBV9 | 14 | CASRPGGGTDTQYF | TGTGCCAGCAGACCCGGTGGAGGGACAGATACGCAGTATTTT
TRBD2 | TRBJ2-1 | many | TRBV7-9 | 16 | CASSSLAGEVYNEQFF | TGTGCCAGCAGCTCGTTAGCGGGAGAAGTCTACAATGAGCAGTTCTTC
TRBD2 | TRBJ2-5 | many | TRBV7-2 | 15 | CASSKREGGQETQYF | TGTGCCAGCAGCAAGCGGGAGGGCGGCCAAGAGACCCAGTACTTC
TRBD2 | TRBJ2-5 | - | TRBV5-1 | 18 | CASSLLLAGDPGQETQYF | TGCGCCAGCAGCTTACTACTAGCGGGAGACCCAGGGCAAGAGACCCAGTACTTC
- | TRBJ2-7 | - | TRBV3-1 | 14 | CAISLGLGSWEQYF | TGTGCCATCAGCTTGGGTCTAGGATCTTGGGAGCAATACTTC
TRBD1 | TRBJ1-1 | medium-sized | TRBV20-1 | 15 | CSATESGQLNTEAFF | TGCAGTGCTACGGAGTCGGGACAGCTGAACACTGAAGCTTTCTTT
- | TRBJ2-7 | - | TRBV14 | 15 | CASSIREKGVHEQYF | TGTGCCAGCAGCATACGAGAGAAGGGGGTCCACGAGCAGTACTTC
TRBD2 | TRBJ2-1 | few | TRBV11-1 | 16 | CASSSTSLRSYNEQFF | TGTGCCAGCAGCTCGACTAGCCTTAGATCCTACAATGAGCAGTTCTTC
TRBD1 | TRBJ2-7 | - | TRBV4-1 | 15 | CASSQEARQGYEQYF | TGCGCCAGCAGCCAAGAGGCGCGACAGGGCTACGAGCAGTACTTC
- | TRBJ1-1 | many | TRBV7-9 | 14 | CASSFRERNTEAFF | TGTGCCAGCAGCTTCAGGGAACGGAACACTGAAGCTTTCTTT
- | TRBJ1-3 | many | TRBV12-3/TRBV12-4 | 12 | CASRGDGYTIYF | TGTGCCAGCAGGGGGGACGGTTACACCATATATTTT
- | TRBJ1-3 | - | TRBV11-2 | 14 | CASSPQSSGNTIYF | TGTGCCAGCAGCCCTCAGAGCTCTGGAAACACCATATATTTT
- | TRBJ1-2 | few | TRBV20-1 | 15 | CSASGTLALNYGYTF | TGCAGTGCTAGCGGTACACTTGCCCTTAACTATGGCTACACCTTC
- | TRBJ2-7 | many | TRBV5-1 | 13 | CASTGQGFYEQYF | TGCGCCAGCACGGGTCAGGGCTTCTACGAGCAGTACTTC
TRBD1 | TRBJ1-3 | - | TRBV11-2 | 16 | CASSLRDRGSGNTIYF | TGTGCCAGCAGCCTCCGGGACAGGGGCTCTGGAAACACCATATATTTT
- | TRBJ1-3 | medium-sized | TRBV5-1 | 15 | CASSLKGASGNTIYF | TGCGCCAGCAGCTTGAAAGGGGCCTCTGGAAACACCATATATTTT
- | TRBJ2-7 | many | TRBV20-1 | 14 | CSARDGHPTYEQYF | TGCAGTGCTAGAGATGGACACCCGACCTACGAGCAGTACTTC
TRBD1 | TRBJ2-2 | once | TRBV11-2 | 16 | CASSLVGQGRSGELFF | TGTGCCAGCAGCTTAGTAGGACAGGGGAGATCCGGGGAGCTGTTTTTT
TRBD1 | TRBJ2-7 | - | TRBV12-3/TRBV12-4 | 17 | CASSLAGSWTGANEQYF | TGTGCCAGCAGTTTAGCGGGGTCATGGACAGGGGCCAACGAGCAGTACTTC
- | TRBJ1-4 | medium-sized | TRBV6-1 | 14 | CASNLASTNEKLFF | TGTGCCAGCAACCTCGCCTCAACTAATGAAAAACTGTTTTTT
TRBD1 | TRBJ1-1 | - | TRBV20-1 | 12 | CSARTGDTEAFF | TGCAGTGCTAGGACAGGGGACACTGAAGCTTTCTTT
TRBD2 | TRBJ2-7 | medium-sized | TRBV7-9 | 13 | CASSWDYSYEQYF | TGTGCCAGCAGCTGGGACTACTCCTACGAGCAGTACTTC